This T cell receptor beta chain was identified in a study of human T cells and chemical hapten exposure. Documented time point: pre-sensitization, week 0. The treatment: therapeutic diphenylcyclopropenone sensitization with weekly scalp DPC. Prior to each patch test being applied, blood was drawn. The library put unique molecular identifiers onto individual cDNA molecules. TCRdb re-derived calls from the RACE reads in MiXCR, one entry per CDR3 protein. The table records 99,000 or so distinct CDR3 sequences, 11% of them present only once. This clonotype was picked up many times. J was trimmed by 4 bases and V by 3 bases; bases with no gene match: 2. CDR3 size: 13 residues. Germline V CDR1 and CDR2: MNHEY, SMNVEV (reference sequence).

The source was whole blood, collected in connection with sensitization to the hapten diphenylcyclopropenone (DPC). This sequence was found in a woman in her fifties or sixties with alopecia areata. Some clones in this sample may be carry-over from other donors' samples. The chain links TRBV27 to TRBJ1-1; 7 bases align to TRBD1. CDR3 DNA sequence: TGTGCCAGCAGTTTCGGGACAGCCACTGAAGCTTTCTTT. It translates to CASSFGTATEAFF.